This T cell receptor (beta chain) was identified during a study of Ad26.COV2.S vaccination and SARS-CoV-2 variants. Described treatment: some 19 received Ad26.COV2.S at low or high dose, single or two shots; several received placebo; per-sample allocation not given. Sampling was done on day 63 after the first vaccine or placebo injection. Here immunoSEQ multiplex PCR was the method, and the copy in TCRdb shows in-frame clones only, minus some. The repertoire has around 240,000 clones, around 87% of them found once; the top ten carry about 10%. Trimming removed 6 bases from V and 6 bases from J; junction bases left unmatched: 13. CDR1 and CDR2 from the germline V gene are LNHDA and SQIVND (reference sequence). The CDR3 extends over 16 amino acids.

This chain links TRBV19 with TRBJ2-2; 7 nucleotides line up with TRBD1. The sample was peripheral blood, taken in a trial of Ad26.COV2.S vaccine versus placebo. The source is a person between 18 and 60 years old who received the Ad26.COV2.S COVID-19 vaccine or a placebo. The CDR3 DNA sequence: TGTGCCAGTAGCACAGGGGTCCCCGCGAGGGCCGGGGAGCTGTTTTTT. Its translation: CASSTGVPARAGELFF.